The source of this T cell receptor (beta chain) is a study of beta chain features in type 1 diabetes. Looking at the study overall: Cell yields, gender and age were similar in healthy donors and patients.

Isolated RNA was reverse transcribed in full, so expressed TCRB transcripts were sequenced. Here immunoSEQ multiplex PCR was the method, and the copy in TCRdb shows in-frame clones only, minus some. The sample includes about 700,000 clones, under 15% of them seen just once. Via CD45RO/CCR7/CD25/CD127/CD95/CD27, cells of the CD4+ naive, central memory, regulatory and stem cell-like memory subsets were sorted. Germline lookup yields CDR1 GTSNPN and CDR2 SVGIG (reference sequence). V was pared by 3 bases and J by 1 base, with 15 bases between. The length of the CDR3 is 15 residues. Overall study findings and caveats: Significant though moderate, a shortening of TCRB CDR3s appeared in all four CD4+ subsets of Type 1 diabetes patients. Researchers could not determine here whether HLA type influences TCRB rearrangement.

This clone was detected a few times. Its target is not known. This sequence joins TRBV30 and TRBJ1-1; no clear D gene. The sample consisted of naive CD4+ T cells from blood. The TCR originated in a man between 18 and 29 years old with type 1 diabetes. Here the CDR3 DNA reads TGTGCCTGGAGAAACTGGGTCACCGGGAACACTGAAGCTTTCTTT. This codes for CAWRNWVTGNTEAFF.